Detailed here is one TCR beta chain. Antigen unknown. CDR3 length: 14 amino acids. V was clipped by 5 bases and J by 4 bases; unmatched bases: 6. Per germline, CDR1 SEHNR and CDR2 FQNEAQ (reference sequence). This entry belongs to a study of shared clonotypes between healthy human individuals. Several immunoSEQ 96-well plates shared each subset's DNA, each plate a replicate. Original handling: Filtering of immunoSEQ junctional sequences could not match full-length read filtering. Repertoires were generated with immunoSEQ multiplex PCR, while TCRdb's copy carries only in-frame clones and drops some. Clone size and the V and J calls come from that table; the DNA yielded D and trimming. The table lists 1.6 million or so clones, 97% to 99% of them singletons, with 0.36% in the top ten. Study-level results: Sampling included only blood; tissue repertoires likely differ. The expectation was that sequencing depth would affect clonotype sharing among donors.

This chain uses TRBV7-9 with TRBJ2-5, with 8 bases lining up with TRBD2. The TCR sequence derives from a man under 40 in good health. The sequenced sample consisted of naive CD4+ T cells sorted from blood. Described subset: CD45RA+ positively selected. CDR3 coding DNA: TGTGCCAGCAGCCCGTGGACTAGCAGAGAGACCCAGTACTTC. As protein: CASSPWTSRETQYF. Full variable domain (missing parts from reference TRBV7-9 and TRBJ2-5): DTGVSQNPRHKITKRGQNVTFRCDPISEHNRLYWYRQTLGQGPEFLTYFQNEAQLEKSRLLSDRFSAERPKGSFSTLEIQRTEQGDSAMYLCASSPWTSRETQYFGPGTRLLVL.